This T cell receptor (beta chain) is drawn from a study of early T cells in non-severe SARS-CoV-2 infection. Overall study context: The sequenced material was bulk RNA from unsorted whole blood, and its chains were unpaired.

The study, taken as a whole, reports: Anti-spike CD8 responses were favored in VDJdb matching, and private and CD4 specificities were missed.

This clonotype appeared many times. Its antigen is currently unknown. The V and J ends lost 1 base and 3 bases, in that order; junction bases with no gene match: 7. This CDR3 is built from 15 residues. In germline, CDR1 is DFQATT, CDR2 SNEGSKA (reference sequence). Attachment of unique molecular identifiers to individual cDNA molecules was performed. A single record per CDR3 protein comes from TCRdb applying MiXCR to the 5' RACE reads. Among about 60,000 distinct CDR3 sequences listed, 5.6% were seen once. This sequence joins TRBV20-1 and TRBJ1-1; 8 bases are a match to TRBD1. The sequencing input was whole blood. The sequence derives from an adult who was a healthcare worker with PCR-confirmed SARS-CoV-2 infection or an uninfected control (not recorded which). The chain's CDR3 is CSARVARGLDTEAFF. For the CDR3, the DNA is TGCAGTGCTAGAGTAGCCAGGGGGCTTGACACTGAAGCTTTCTTT.